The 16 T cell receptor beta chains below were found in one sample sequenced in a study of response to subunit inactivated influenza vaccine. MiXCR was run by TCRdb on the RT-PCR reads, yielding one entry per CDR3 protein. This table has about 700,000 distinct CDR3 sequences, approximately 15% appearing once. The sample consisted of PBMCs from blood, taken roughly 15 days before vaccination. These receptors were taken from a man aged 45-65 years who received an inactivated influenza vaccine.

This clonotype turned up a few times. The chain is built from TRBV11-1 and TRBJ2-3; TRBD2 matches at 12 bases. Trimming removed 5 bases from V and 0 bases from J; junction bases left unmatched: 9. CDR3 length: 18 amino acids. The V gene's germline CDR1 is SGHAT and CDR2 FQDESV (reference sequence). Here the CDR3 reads CASSERLAGETSTDTQYF. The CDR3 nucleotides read TGTGCCAGCAGCGAAAGACTAGCGGGAGAGACTAGCACAGATACGCAGTATTTT.

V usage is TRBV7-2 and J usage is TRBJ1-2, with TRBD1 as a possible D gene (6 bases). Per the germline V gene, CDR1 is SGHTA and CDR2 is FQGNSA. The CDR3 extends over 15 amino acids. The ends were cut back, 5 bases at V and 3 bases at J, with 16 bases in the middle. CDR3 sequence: CASSPNSYRDYGYTF. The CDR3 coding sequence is TGTGCCAGCAGCCCGAACTCGTACAGGGACTATGGCTACACCTTC.

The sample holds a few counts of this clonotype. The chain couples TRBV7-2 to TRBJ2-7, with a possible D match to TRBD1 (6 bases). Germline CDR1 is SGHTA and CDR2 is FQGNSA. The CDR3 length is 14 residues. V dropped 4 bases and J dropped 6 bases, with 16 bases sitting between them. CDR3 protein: CASSWPLRGAEQYF. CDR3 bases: TGTGCCAGCAGCTGGCCTCTCAGGGGCGCCGAGCAGTACTTC.

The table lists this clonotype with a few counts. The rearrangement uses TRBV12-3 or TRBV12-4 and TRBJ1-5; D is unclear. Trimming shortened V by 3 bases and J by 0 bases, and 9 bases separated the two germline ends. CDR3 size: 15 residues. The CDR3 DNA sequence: TGTGCCAGCAGTTTTGGCGGTTATAGCAATCAGCCCCAGCATTTT. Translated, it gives CASSFGGYSNQPQHF.

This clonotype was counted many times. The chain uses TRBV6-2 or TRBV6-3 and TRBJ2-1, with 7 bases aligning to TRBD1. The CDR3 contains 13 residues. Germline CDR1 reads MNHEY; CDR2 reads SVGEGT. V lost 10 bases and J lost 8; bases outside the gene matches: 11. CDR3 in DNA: TGTGCCACAACCGACAGGGTAGAAGATGAGCAGTTCTTC. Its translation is CATTDRVEDEQFF.

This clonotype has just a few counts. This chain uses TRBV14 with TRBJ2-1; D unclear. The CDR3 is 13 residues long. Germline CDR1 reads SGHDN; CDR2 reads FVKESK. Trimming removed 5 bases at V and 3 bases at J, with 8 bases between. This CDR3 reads CASSRGRYNEQFF. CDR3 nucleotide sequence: TGTGCCAGCAGCAGAGGCCGCTACAATGAGCAGTTCTTC.

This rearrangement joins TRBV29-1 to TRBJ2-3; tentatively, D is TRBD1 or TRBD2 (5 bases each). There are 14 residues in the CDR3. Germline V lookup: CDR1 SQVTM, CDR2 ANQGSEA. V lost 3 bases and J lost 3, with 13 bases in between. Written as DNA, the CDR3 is TGCAGCGTTGAGGGGGTTGTAGCTACAGATACGCAGTATTTT. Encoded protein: CSVEGVVATDTQYF.

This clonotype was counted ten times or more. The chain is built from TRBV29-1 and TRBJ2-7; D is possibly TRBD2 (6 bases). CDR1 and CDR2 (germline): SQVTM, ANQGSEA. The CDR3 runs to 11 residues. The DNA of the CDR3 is TGCAGTGGCGGGGCTACCTACGAGCAGTACTTC. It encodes CSGGATYEQYF.

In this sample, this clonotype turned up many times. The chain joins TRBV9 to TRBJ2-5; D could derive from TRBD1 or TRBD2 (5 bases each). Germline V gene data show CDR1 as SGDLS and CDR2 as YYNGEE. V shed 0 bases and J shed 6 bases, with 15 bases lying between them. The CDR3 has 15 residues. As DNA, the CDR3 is TGTGCCAGCAGCGTAGGAGGGGAGTCCGGGAAGACCCAGTACTTC. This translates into CASSVGGESGKTQYF.

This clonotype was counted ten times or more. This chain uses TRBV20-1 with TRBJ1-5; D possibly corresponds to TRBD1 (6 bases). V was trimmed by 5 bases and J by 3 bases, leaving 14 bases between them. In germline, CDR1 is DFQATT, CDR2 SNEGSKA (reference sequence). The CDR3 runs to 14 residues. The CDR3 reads CSASGQHLNQPQHF. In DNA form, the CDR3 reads TGCAGTGCTTCAGGACAGCACCTCAATCAGCCCCAGCATTTT.

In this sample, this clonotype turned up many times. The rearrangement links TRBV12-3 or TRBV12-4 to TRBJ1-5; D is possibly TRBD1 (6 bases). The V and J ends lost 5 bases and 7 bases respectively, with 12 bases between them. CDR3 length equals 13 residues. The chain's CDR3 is CASSQGNGQPQHF. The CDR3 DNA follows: TGTGCCAGCAGTCAGGGGAACGGACAGCCCCAGCATTTT.

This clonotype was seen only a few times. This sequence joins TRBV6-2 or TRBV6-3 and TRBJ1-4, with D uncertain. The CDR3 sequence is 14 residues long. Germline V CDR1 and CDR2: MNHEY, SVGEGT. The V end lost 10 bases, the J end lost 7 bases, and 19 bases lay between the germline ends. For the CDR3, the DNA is TGTGCCACAAGGGAATGGGCCTCCGGTGAAAAACTGTTTTTT. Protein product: CATREWASGEKLFF.

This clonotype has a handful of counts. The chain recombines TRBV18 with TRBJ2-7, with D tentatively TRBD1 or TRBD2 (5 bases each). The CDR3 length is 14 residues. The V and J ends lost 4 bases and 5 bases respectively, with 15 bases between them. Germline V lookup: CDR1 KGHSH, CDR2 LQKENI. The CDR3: CASSRRDPSHEQYF. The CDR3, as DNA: TGTGCCAGCTCACGCCGGGACCCAAGCCACGAGCAGTACTTC.

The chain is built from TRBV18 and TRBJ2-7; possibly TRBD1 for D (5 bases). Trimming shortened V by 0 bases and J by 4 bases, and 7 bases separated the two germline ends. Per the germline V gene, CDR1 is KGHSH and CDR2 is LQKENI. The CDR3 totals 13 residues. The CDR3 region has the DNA TGTGCCAGCTCACCACCGTCAGGGTACGAGCAGTACTTC. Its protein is CASSPPSGYEQYF.

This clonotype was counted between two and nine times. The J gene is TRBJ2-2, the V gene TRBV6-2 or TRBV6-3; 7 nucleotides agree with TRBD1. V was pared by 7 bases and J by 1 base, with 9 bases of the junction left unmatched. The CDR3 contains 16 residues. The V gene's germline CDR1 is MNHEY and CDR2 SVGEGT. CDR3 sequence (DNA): TGTGCCAGCACCGAGCTGACAGGGATGAACACCGGGGAGCTGTTTTTT. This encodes CASTELTGMNTGELFF.

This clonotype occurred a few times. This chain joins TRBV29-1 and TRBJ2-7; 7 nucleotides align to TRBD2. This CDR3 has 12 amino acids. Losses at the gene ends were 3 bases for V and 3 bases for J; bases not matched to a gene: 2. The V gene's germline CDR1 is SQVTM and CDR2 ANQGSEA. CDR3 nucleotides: TGCAGCGTTGAGGGGGGGGGCTACGAGCAGTACTTC. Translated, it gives CSVEGGGYEQYF.